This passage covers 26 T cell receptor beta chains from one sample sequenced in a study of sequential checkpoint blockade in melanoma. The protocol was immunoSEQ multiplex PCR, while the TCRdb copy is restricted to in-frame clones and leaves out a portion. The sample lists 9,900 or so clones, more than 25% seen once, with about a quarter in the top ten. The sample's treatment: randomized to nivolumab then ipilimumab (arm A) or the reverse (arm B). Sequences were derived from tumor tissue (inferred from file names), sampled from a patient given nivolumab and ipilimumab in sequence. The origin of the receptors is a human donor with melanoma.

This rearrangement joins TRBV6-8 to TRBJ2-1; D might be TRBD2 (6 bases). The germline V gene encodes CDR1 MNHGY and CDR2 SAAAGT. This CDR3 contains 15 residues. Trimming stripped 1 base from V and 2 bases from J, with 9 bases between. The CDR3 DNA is TGTGCCAGCAGTTACTTGGGGGGTGCCTACAATGAGCAGTTCTTC. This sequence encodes CASSYLGGAYNEQFF.

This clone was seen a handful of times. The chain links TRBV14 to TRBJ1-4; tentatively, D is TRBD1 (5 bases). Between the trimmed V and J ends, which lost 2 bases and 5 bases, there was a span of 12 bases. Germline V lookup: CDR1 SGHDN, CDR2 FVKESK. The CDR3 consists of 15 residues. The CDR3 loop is CASSQRRGGNEKLFF. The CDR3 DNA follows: TGTGCCAGCAGCCAACGGCGGGGCGGCAATGAAAAACTGTTTTTT.

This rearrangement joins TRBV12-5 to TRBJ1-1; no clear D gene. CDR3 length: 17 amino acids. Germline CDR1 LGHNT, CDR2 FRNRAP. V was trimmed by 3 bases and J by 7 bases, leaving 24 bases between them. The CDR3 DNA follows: TGTGCTAGTGGTTTTATGTTTGGCATCACTTCCGAGCATGAAGCTTTCTTT. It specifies CASGFMFGITSEHEAFF.

In nucleotides, the CDR3 is TGTGCCAGTAGGGTCACGAACACCGGGGAGCTGTTTTTT. Translated, it gives CASRVTNTGELFF. The V and J genes are TRBV19 and TRBJ2-2; no clear D. The germline gives CDR1 LNHDA, CDR2 SQIVND (reference sequence). This CDR3 spans 13 amino acids. V was pared by 6 bases and J by 0 bases, with 5 bases between.

Here the CDR3 DNA reads TGCGCCAGCAGCCAAGGCAGGGGGCCTTCCAATGAGCAGTTCTTC. Translating it yields CASSQGRGPSNEQFF. This chain joins TRBV1 and TRBJ2-1; TRBD1, as called in the table, went unchecked against the DNA. TRBV1 is reported as a pseudogene. CDR3 length: 15 residues.

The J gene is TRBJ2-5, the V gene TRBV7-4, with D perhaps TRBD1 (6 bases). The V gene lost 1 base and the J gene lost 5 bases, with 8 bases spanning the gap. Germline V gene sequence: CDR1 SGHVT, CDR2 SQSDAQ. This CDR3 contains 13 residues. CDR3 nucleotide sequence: TGTGCCAGCAGCTTAGGAGGGGGTGAGACCCAGTACTTC. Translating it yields CASSLGGGETQYF.

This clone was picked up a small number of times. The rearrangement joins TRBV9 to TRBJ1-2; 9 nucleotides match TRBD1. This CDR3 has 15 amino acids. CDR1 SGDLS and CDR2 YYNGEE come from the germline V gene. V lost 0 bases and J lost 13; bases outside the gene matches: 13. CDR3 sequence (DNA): TGTGCCAGCAGCGTAGGGGAGCCGGGGACAGGGACTCTCACCTTC. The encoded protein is CASSVGEPGTGTLTF. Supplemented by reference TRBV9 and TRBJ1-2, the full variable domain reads DSGVTQTPKHLITATGQRVTLRCSPRSGDLSVYWYQQSLDQGLQFLIQYYNGEERAKGNILERFSAQQFPDLHSELNLSSLELGDSALYFCASSVGEPGTGTLTFGSGTRLTVV.

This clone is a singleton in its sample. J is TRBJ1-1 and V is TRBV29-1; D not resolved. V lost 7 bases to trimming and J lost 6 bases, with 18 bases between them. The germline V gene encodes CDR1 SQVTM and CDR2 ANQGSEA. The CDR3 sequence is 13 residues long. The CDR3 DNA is TGCAGCGGCCGCGGGGTGTTATTCTCTGAAGCTTTCTTT. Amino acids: CSGRGVLFSEAFF. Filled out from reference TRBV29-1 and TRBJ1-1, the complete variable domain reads SAVISQKPSRDICQRGTSLTIQCQVDSQVTMMFWYRQQPGQSLTLIATANQGSEATYESGFVIDKFPISRPNLTFSTLTVSNMSPEDSSIYLCSGRGVLFSEAFFGQGTRLTVV.

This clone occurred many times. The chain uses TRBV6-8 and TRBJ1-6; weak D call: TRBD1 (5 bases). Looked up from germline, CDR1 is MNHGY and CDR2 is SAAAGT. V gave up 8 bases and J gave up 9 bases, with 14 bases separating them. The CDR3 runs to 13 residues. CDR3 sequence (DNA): TGTGCCAGCTTCCTCGGGGGGGTTTCACCCCTCCACTTT. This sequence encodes CASFLGGVSPLHF.

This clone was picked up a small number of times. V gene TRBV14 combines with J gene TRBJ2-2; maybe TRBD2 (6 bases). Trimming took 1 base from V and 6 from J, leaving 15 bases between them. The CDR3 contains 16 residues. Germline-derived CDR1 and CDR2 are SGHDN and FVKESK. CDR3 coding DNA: TGTGCCAGCAGCCAAGGATTGGCGGGGCTTGCCGGGGAGCTGTTTTTT. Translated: CASSQGLAGLAGELFF.

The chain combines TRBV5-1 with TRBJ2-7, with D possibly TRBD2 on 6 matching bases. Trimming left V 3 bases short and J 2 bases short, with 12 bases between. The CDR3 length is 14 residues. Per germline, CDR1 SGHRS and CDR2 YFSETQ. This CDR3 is CASSSTGGPYEQYF. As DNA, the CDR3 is TGCGCCAGCAGCTCTACCGGGGGACCCTACGAGCAGTACTTC.

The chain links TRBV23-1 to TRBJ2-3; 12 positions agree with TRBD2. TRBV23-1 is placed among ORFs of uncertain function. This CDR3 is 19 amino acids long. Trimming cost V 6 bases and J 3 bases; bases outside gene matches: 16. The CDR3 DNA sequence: TGCGCCAGCAGCCAAGAATTCGCGTCTAGCGGGGGGGCGACAGATACGCAGTATTTT. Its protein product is CASSQEFASSGGATDTQYF.

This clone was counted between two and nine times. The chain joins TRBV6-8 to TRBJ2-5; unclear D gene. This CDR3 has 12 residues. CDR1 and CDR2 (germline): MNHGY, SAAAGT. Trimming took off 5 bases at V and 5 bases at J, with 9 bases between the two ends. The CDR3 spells CASSRPKETQYF. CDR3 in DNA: TGTGCCAGCAGTCGGCCGAAGGAGACCCAGTACTTC.

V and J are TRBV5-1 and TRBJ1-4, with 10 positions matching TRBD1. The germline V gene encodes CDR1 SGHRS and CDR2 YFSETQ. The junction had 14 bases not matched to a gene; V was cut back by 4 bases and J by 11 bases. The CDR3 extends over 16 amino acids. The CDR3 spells CASSPPPDRGHWKLFF. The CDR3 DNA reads TGCGCCAGCAGCCCCCCCCCTGACAGGGGGCACTGGAAACTGTTTTTT. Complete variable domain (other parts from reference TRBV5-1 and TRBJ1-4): KAGVTQTPRYLIKTRGQQVTLSCSPISGHRSVSWYQQTPGQGLQFLFEYFSETQRNKGNFPGRFSGRQFSNSRSEMNVSTLELGDSALYLCASSPPPDRGHWKLFFGSGTQLSVL.

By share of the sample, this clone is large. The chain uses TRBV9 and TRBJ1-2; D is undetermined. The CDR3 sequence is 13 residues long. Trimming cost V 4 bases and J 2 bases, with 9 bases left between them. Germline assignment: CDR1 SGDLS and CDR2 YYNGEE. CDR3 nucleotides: TGTGCCAGCAGCCCCCAGCAAAACTATGGCTACACCTTC. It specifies CASSPQQNYGYTF.

The CDR3 coding sequence is TGTGCCTGGAGTGTAAGGGGGATACATGAAAAACTGTTTTTT. This codes for CAWSVRGIHEKLFF. This rearrangement joins TRBV30 to TRBJ1-4; maybe TRBD1 (6 bases). Trimming took 0 bases from V and 6 from J, leaving 11 bases between them. Germline V gene data show CDR1 as GTSNPN and CDR2 as SVGIG (reference sequence). The CDR3 contains 14 residues.

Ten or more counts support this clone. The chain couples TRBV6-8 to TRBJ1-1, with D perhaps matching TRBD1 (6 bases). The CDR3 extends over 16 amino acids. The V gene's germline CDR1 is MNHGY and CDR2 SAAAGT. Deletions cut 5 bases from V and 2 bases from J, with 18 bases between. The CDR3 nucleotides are TGTGCCAGCAGTCCCCTCGGGGGCCCTTTTAACACTGAAGCTTTCTTT. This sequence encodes CASSPLGGPFNTEAFF.

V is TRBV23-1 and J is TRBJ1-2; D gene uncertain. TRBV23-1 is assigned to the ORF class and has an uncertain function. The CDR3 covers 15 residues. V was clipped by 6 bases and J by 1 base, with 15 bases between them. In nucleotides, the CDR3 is TGCGCCAGCAGCCTAGGCACTGATTATAACTATGGCTACACCTTC. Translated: CASSLGTDYNYGYTF.

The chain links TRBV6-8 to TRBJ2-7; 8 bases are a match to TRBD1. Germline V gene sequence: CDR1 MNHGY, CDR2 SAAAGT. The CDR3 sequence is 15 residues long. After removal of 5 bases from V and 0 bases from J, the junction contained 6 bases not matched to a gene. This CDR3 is CASSLLGQGSYEQYF. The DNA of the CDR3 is TGTGCCAGCAGTCTCCTAGGACAGGGCTCCTACGAGCAGTACTTC.

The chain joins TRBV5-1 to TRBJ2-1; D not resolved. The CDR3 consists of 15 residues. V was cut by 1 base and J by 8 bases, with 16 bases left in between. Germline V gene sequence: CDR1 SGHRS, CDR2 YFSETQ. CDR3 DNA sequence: TGCGCCAGCAGCTTGCCGACGGGTACGGGTGATGAGCAGTTCTTC. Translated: CASSLPTGTGDEQFF.

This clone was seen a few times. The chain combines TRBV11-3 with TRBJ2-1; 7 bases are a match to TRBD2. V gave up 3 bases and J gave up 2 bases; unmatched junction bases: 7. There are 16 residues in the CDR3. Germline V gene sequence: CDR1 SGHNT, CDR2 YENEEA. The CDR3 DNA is TGTGCCAGCAGCTTCCCAGGAGCGGGGACCTACAATGAGCAGTTCTTC. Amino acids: CASSFPGAGTYNEQFF.

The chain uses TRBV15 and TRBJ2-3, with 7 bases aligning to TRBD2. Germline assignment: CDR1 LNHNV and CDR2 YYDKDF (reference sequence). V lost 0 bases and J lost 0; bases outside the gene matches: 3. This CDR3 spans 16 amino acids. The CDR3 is CATSRDLAASTDTQYF. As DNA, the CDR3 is TGTGCCACCAGCAGAGACCTAGCGGCCAGCACAGATACGCAGTATTTT.

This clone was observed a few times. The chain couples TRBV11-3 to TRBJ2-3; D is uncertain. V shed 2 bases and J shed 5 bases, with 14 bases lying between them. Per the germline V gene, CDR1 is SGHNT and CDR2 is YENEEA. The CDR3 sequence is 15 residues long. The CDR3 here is CASSLIWGRRDTQYF. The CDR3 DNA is TGTGCCAGCAGCTTAATCTGGGGTCGGCGAGATACGCAGTATTTT.

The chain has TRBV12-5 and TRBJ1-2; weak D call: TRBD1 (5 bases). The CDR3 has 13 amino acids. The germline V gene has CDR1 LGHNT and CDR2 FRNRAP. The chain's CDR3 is CASNTRGTYGYTF. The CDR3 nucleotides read TGTGCCAGCAACACCCGGGGGACCTATGGCTACACCTTC.

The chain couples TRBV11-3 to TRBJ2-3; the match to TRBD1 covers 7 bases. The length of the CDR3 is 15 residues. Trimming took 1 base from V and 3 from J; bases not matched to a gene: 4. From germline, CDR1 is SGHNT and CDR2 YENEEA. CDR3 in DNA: TGTGCCAGCAGCTTAGGGGGGACAGCTACAGATACGCAGTATTTT. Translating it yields CASSLGGTATDTQYF.

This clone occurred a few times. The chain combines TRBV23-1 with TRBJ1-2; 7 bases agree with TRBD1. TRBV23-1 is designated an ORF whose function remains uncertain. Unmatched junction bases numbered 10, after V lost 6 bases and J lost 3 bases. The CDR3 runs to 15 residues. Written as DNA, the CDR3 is TGCGCCAGCAGCCTGTCCGTTGACAGGGACTATGGCTACACCTTC. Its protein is CASSLSVDRDYGYTF.